The entry below describes one TCR beta chain. This sample stems from a study of blood T cell repertoires in COVID-19. Assay: immunoSEQ multiplex PCR; the TCRdb copy retains only in-frame clones and omits some. The table records 20,000 to 30,000 clones, approximately 78% of them present only once. Trimming left V 2 bases short and J 2 bases short, with 9 bases between. CDR3 length: 14 amino acids. Germline V gene lookup returns CDR1 MGHDK and CDR2 SYGVNS. The sequence was obtained from a human donor in a cohort sampled during active COVID-19. Sequencing input: peripheral blood. The chain carries TRBV25-1 and TRBJ1-2, with TRBD1 as a possible D gene (5 bases). CDR3 in amino acids: CASSERGENYGYTF. CDR3 sequence (DNA): TGTGCCAGCAGTGAACGGGGGGAGAACTATGGCTACACCTTC.